This entry features one TCR beta chain sequence. Its target is unknown. Data came from immunoSEQ multiplex PCR; TCRdb stores just in-frame clones and leaves some out. The sample yields about 72,000 clones, 75% to 90% seen once. This sample stems from a study of T cell responses to AZD1222 COVID-19 vaccine. Findings and limits, study-wide: No repertoire was sampled before or during the peak T cell response, only after it.

The V and J ends lost 0 bases and 5 bases respectively, with 7 bases between them. The CDR3 extends over 13 amino acids. Germline V gene data show CDR1 as SGHDT and CDR2 as YYEEEE. The input for sequencing was peripheral blood, taken on day 0 of AZD1222 vaccination. This receptor was identified in an adult in good health. The chain uses TRBV5-6 and TRBJ2-3; unclear D gene. In nucleotides, the CDR3 is TGTGCCAGCAGCTTGGATTTTATAGATACGCAGTATTTT. Translation: CASSLDFIDTQYF.